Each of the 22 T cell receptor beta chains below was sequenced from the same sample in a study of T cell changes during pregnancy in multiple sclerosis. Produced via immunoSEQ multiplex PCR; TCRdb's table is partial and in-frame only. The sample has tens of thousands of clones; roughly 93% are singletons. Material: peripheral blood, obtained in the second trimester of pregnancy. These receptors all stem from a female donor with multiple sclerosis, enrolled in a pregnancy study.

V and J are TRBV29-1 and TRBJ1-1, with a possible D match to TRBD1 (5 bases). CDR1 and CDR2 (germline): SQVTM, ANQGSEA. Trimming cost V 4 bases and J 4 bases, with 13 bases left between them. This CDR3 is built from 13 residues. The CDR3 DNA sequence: TGCAGCGTTGCTGGGGCAGCCGGCACTGAAGCTTTCTTT. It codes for CSVAGAAGTEAFF. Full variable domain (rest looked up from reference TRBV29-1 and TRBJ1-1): SAVISQKPSRDICQRGTSLTIQCQVDSQVTMMFWYRQQPGQSLTLIATANQGSEATYESGFVIDKFPISRPNLTFSTLTVSNMSPEDSSIYLCSVAGAAGTEAFFGQGTRLTVV.

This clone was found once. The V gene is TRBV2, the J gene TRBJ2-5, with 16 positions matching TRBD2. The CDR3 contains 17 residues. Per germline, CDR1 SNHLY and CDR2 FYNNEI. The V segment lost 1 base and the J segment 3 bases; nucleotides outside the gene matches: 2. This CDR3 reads CASSEVGLAGGKETQYF. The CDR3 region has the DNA TGTGCCAGCAGTGAAGTGGGACTAGCGGGGGGGAAAGAGACCCAGTACTTC.

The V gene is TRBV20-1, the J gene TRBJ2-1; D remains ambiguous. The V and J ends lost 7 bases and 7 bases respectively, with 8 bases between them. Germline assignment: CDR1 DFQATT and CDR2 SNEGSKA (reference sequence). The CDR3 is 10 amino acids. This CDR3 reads CSVSANEQFF. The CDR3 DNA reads TGCAGTGTCTCAGCGAATGAGCAGTTCTTC.

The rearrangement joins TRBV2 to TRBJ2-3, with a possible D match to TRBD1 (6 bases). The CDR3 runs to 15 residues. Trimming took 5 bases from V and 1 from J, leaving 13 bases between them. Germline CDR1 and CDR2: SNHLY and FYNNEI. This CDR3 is CASSPQGQGTDTQYF. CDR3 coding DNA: TGTGCCAGCAGTCCTCAGGGACAAGGCACAGATACGCAGTATTTT.

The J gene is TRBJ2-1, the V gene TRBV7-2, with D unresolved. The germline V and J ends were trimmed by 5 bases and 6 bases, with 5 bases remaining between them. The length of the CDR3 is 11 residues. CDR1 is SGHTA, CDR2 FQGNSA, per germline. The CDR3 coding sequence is TGTGCCAGCAGCCAAATCAATGAGCAGTTCTTC. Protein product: CASSQINEQFF. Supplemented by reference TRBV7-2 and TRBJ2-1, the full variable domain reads GAGVSQSPSNKVTEKGKDVELRCDPISGHTALYWYRQSLGQGLEFLIYFQGNSAPDKSGLPSDRFSAERTGGSVSTLTIQRTQQEDSAVYLCASSQINEQFFGPGTRLTVL.

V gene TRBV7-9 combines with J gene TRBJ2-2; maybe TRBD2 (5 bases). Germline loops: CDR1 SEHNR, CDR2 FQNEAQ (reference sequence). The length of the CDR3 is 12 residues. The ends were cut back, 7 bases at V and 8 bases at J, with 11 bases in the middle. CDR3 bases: TGTGCCAGCACGCCAGGAGGTGGGGAGCTGTTTTTT. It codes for CASTPGGGELFF.

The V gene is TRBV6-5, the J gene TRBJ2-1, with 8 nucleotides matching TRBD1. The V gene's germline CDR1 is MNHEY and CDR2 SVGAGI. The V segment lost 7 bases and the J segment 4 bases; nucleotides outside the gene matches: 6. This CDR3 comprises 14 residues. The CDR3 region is CASNDRGGYNEQFF. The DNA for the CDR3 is TGTGCCAGCAACGACAGGGGAGGTTACAATGAGCAGTTCTTC.

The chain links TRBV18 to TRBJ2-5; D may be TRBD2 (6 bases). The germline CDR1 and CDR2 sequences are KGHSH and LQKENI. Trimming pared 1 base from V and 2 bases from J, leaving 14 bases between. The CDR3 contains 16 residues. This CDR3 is CASSPLGAGFQETQYF. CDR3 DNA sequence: TGTGCCAGCTCACCACTAGGGGCGGGGTTTCAAGAGACCCAGTACTTC.

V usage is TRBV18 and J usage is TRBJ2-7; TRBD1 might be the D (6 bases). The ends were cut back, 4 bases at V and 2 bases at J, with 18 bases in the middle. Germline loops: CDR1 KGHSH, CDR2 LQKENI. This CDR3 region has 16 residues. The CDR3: CASSRGRDNLAYEQYF. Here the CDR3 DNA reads TGTGCCAGCTCACGCGGAAGGGACAACCTCGCCTACGAGCAGTACTTC.

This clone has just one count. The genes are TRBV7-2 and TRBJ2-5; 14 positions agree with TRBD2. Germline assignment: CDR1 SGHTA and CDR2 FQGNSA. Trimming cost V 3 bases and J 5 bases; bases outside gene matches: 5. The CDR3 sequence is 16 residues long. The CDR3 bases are TGTGCCAGCAGCTTTGGACTAGCGGGGGGCTCGGAGACCCAGTACTTC. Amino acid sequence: CASSFGLAGGSETQYF.

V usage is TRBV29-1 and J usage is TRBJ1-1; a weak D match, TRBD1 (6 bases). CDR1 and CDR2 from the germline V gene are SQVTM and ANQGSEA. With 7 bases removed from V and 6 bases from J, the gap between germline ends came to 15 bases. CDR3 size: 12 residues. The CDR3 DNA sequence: TGCAGCGCGGGACACTTTAAGGCTGAAGCTTTCTTT. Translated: CSAGHFKAEAFF.

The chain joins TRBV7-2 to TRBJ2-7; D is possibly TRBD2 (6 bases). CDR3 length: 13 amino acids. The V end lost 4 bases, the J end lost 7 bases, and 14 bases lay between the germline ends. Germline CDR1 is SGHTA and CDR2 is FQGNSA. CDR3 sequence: CASSWNWGLEQYF. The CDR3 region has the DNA TGTGCCAGCAGCTGGAACTGGGGACTGGAGCAGTACTTC.

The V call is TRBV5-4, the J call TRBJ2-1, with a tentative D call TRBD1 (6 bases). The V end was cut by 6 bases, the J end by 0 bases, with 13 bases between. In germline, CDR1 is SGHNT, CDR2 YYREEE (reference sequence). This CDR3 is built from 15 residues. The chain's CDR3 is CASTTGTYSYNEQFF. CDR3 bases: TGTGCCAGCACCACAGGGACCTACTCCTACAATGAGCAGTTCTTC. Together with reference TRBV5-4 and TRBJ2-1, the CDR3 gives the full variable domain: ETGVTQSPTHLIKTRGQQVTLRCSSQSGHNTVSWYQQALGQGPQFIFQYYREEENGRGNFPPRFSGLQFPNYSSELNVNALELDDSALYLCASTTGTYSYNEQFFGPGTRLTVL.

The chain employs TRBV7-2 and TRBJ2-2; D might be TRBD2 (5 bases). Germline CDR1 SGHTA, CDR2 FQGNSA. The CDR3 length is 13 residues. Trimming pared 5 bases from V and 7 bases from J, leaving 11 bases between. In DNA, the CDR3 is TGTGCCAGCAGCCTTACACGGGGCGGGGAGCTGTTTTTT. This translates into CASSLTRGGELFF.

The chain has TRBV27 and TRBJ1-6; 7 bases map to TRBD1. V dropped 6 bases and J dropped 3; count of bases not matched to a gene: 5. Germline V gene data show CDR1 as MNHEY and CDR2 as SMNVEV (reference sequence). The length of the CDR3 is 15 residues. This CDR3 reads CASRRGQNYNSPLHF. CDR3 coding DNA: TGTGCCAGCAGGAGGGGACAGAACTATAATTCACCCCTCCACTTT.

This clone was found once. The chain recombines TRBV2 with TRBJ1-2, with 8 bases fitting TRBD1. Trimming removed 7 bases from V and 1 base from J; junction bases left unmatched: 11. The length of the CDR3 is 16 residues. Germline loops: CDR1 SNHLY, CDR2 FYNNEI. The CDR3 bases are TGTGCCAGCAATCTAGCGACAGGGGTGTATAACTATGGCTACACCTTC. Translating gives CASNLATGVYNYGYTF. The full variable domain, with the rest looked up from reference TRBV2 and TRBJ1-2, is EPEVTQTPSHQVTQMGQEVILRCVPISNHLYFYWYRQILGQKVEFLVSFYNNEISEKSEIFDDQFSVERPDGSNFTLKIRSTKLEDSAMYFCASNLATGVYNYGYTFGSGTRLTVV.

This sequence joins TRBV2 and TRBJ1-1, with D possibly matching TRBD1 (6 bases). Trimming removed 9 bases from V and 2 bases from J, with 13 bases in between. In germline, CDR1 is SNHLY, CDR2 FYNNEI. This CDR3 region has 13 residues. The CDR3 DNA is TGTGCCAGTCAGGGGACGGATAACACTGAAGCTTTCTTT. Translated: CASQGTDNTEAFF.

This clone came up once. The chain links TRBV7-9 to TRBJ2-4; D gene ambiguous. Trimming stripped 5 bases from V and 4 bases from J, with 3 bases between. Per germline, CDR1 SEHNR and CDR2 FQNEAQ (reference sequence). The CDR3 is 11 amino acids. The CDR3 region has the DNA TGTGCCAGCAGCGAGAAAAACATTCAGTACTTC. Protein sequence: CASSEKNIQYF.

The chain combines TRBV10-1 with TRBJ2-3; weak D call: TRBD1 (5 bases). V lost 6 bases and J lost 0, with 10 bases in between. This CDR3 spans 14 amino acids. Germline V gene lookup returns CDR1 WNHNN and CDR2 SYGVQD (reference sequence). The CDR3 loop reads CASSSGLSTDTQYF. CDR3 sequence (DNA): TGCGCCAGCAGCTCAGGGTTGAGCACAGATACGCAGTATTTT.

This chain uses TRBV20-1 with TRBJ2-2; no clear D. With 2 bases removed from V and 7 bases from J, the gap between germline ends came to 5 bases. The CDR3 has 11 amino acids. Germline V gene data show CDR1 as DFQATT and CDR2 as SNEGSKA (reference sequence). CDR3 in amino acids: CSARRVGELFF. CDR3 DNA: TGCAGTGCTAGACGAGTCGGGGAGCTGTTTTTT.

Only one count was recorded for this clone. The CDR3 loop reads CASSLGGLSIQETQYF. In DNA form, the CDR3 reads TGTGCCAGCAGCTTGGGTGGACTATCCATCCAAGAGACCCAGTACTTC. This sequence joins TRBV5-6 and TRBJ2-5, with a possible D match to TRBD2 (6 bases). V lost 0 bases, J lost 1 base, and 13 bases lay in between. Germline CDR1 and CDR2: SGHDT and YYEEEE. The CDR3 sequence is 16 residues long.

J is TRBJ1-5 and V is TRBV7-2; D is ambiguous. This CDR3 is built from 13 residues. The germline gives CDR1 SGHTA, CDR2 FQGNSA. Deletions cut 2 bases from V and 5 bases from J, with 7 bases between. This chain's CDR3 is CASSLSEYQPQHF. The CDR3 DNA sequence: TGTGCCAGCAGCTTATCCGAGTATCAGCCCCAGCATTTT.